The clone carrying this T cell receptor beta chain appeared once. This entry belongs to a study of Graves' ophthalmopathy and Graves' hyperthyroidism. It was on clinical symptoms, serum thyroxine, TRAb, thyroid ultrasound and orbital computed tomography that diagnosis relied. The TCR beta CDR3 regions underwent amplification from RNA transcripts. HTBI primers were used in a first-round RT-PCR, which preceded a second-round multiplex PCR. Each CDR3 protein gets one entry after TCRdb re-called the multiplex PCR reads with MiXCR. This table has around 670,000 distinct CDR3 sequences, roughly two fifths appearing once. This TCR came from an adult man with Graves' ophthalmopathy. The specimen sequenced was peripheral blood.

The CDR3 is CSVCVSVAETQYF. CDR3 in DNA: TGCAGCGTTTGCGTGTCGGTTGCGGAGACCCAGTACTTC. The chain links TRBV29-1 to TRBJ2-5, with no clear D. CDR1 is SQVTM, CDR2 ANQGSEA, per germline. V shed 5 bases and J shed 5 bases, with 15 bases lying between them. CDR3 size: 13 residues.